The T cell receptor beta chain under discussion was sequenced for a study of breast tumors, draining lymph nodes, adjacent tissues. TCRdb re-analysed the multiplex PCR reads in MiXCR, keeping a single row per CDR3 protein. The sample shows some 47,000 distinct CDR3 sequences, around 45% of them seen only once. The CDR3 has 14 residues. Germline V gene lookup returns CDR1 SEHNR and CDR2 FQNEAQ (reference sequence). V shed 4 bases, J shed 4 bases, and the junction held 7 bases outside the gene matches. This clonotype was seen at least ten times. Sequencing was done on a sample of breast tumor tissue. The clonotype originates from a female donor with breast cancer. Some clones in this sample may be carry-over from other donors' samples. The chain uses TRBV7-9 and TRBJ2-7, with 7 bases aligning to TRBD1. This CDR3 is CASSYGTDFYEQYF. In nucleotides, the CDR3 is TGTGCCAGCAGCTACGGGACAGACTTTTACGAGCAGTACTTC.